This TCR beta chain was profiled in a study of spatial heterogeneity in lung cancer. Only a few counts were recorded for this clonotype. The CDR3 runs 16 residues. CDR1 is LNHDA, CDR2 SQIVND, per germline (reference sequence). V gave up 2 bases and J gave up 1 base, with 12 bases separating them. TCRdb ran MiXCR on the 5' RACE reads and lists one entry per CDR3 protein. This table has tens of thousands of distinct CDR3 sequences, approximately 12% appearing once. Time point defined: sample taken at primary tumor resection. Sequences were derived from PBMCs, sampled at surgery. The chain employs TRBV19 and TRBJ2-4; D remains unclear. The source is a male donor with early-stage non-small cell lung cancer. In nucleotides, the CDR3 is TGTGCCAGTAGTATATCCCTTCCAAGTGCCAAAAACATTCAGTACTTC. It is translated as CASSISLPSAKNIQYF.